This T cell receptor (beta chain) was captured in a study of vaccination and CD4 T cells after COVID-19. Study-level information: Cells received overlapping spike peptides from SARS-CoV-2, HCoV-NL63, HCoV-OC43 and HCoV-229E as stimulation.

Study results and limitations: Median SARS-CoV-2-reactive clonotype numbers went up from about 20 to 38, but not significantly.

Regarding this clonotype: Its antigen is as yet unknown.

Sample treatment: 10-day PBMC culture with coronavirus spike peptide pools or control peptides (ViraFEST assay). An Oncomine TCR Beta short-read assay was used to sequence the DNA from cultured CD4+ T cells. TCRdb called the PCR reads again in MiXCR, with one record for every CDR3 protein. This table has 14,000 or so distinct CDR3 sequences, around 50% appearing once. Looked up from germline, CDR1 is SGHTA and CDR2 is FQGTGA. Losses at the gene ends were 3 bases for V and 3 bases for J; bases not matched to a gene: 0. The CDR3 has 14 residues. This chain uses TRBV7-3 with TRBJ2-2, with TRBD1 matching over 8 bases. Sequencing was done on a sample of CD4+ T cells from blood, cultured in vitro. The TCR comes from a human donor who had recovered from COVID-19. The DNA for the CDR3 is TGTGCCAGCAGCTTGGACAGGGACACCGGGGAGCTGTTTTTT. Residues: CASSLDRDTGELFF.